Following are 26 T cell receptor beta chains from one sample sequenced in a study of blood T cell repertoires in COVID-19. TCRdb keeps only in-frame clones here, not all; method: immunoSEQ multiplex PCR. The table has about 350,000 clones, 88% seen once. Sequencing was performed on PBMCs or T cells enriched from blood (not recorded which). The receptors here all came from a woman in her 30s who had been exposed to COVID-19.

This chain links TRBV11-2 with TRBJ2-7; weak D call: TRBD1 (6 bases). V was pared by 2 bases and J by 2 bases, with 19 bases between. CDR3 length: 17 amino acids. From germline, CDR1 is SGHAT and CDR2 FQNNGV. The CDR3 sequence: CASSLSRGTLNTYEQYF. The CDR3 DNA follows: TGTGCCAGCAGCTTAAGTAGGGGGACACTAAACACCTACGAGCAGTACTTC.

The chain couples TRBV28 to TRBJ2-3; 7 bases are shared with TRBD1. The J segment lost 4 bases and the V segment lost 2 bases, leaving 3 bases of the junction unmatched. CDR1 is MDHEN, CDR2 SYDVKM, per germline. The CDR3 runs 14 residues. The CDR3 region has the DNA TGTGCCAGCAGTTTAGGGACAGTAGCAGATACGCAGTATTTT. It codes for CASSLGTVADTQYF. Supplemented by reference TRBV28 and TRBJ2-3, the full variable domain reads DVKVTQSSRYLVKRTGEKVFLECVQDMDHENMFWYRQDPGLGLRLIYFSYDVKMKEKGDIPEGYSVSREKKERFSLILESASTNQTSMYLCASSLGTVADTQYFGPGTRLTVL.

Only one count was recorded for this clone. For the CDR3, the DNA is TGCGCCAGCAGTGGATCGACAGGGTGGACAGATACGCAGTATTTT. This gives the protein CASSGSTGWTDTQYF. The gene calls are TRBV10-1 and TRBJ2-3; 7 bases are a match to TRBD1. The CDR3 has 15 residues. Germline lookup yields CDR1 WNHNN and CDR2 SYGVQD (reference sequence). V lost 4 bases, J lost 3 bases, and 7 bases stayed unmatched.

V usage is TRBV15 and J usage is TRBJ1-2, with D unresolved. The CDR3 consists of 15 residues. V gave up 1 base and J gave up 1 base, with 10 bases separating them. Germline V gene sequence: CDR1 LNHNV, CDR2 YYDKDF (reference sequence). CDR3 amino acids: CATSRGYGGNYGYTF. The DNA of the CDR3 is TGTGCCACCAGCAGAGGGTACGGCGGTAACTATGGCTACACCTTC. Full variable domain (remainder filled in from reference TRBV15 and TRBJ1-2): DAMVIQNPRYQVTQFGKPVTLSCSQTLNHNVMYWYQQKSSQAPKLLFHYYDKDFNNEADTPDNFQSRRPNTSFCFLDIRSPGLGDTAMYLCATSRGYGGNYGYTFGSGTRLTVV.

V is TRBV7-9 and J is TRBJ2-7, with D maybe TRBD2 (6 bases). This CDR3 region has 17 residues. Trimming removed 4 bases from V and 0 bases from J, with 19 bases in between. Germline V gives CDR1 SEHNR, CDR2 FQNEAQ (reference sequence). The CDR3 DNA reads TGTGCCAGCAGCTCCGGGGGAGGTGGTCTAGACTCCTACGAGCAGTACTTC. Its translation: CASSSGGGGLDSYEQYF.

The table lists this clone with a count of one. This chain joins TRBV19 and TRBJ2-7; TRBD1 agrees at 8 bases. The V gene's germline CDR1 is LNHDA and CDR2 SQIVND (reference sequence). J was trimmed by 3 bases and V by 5 bases; bases with no gene match: 6. The CDR3 extends over 14 amino acids. CDR3: CASSRSGQVYEQYF. CDR3 coding DNA: TGTGCCAGTAGTCGCTCGGGACAGGTCTACGAGCAGTACTTC.

The chain couples TRBV5-8 to TRBJ1-1; 7 bases fit TRBD1. Germline CDR1 and CDR2: SGHTS and YDEGEE. CDR3 size: 14 residues. With 4 bases clipped from V and 10 bases from J, the junction kept 13 bases outside the gene matches. The CDR3 DNA sequence: TGTGCCAGCAGCCTGGGGACAGCTCCTCGGGGAGCTTTCTTT. Its translation is CASSLGTAPRGAFF.

The chain combines TRBV5-1 with TRBJ2-2, with 9 nucleotides matching TRBD1. The trim removed 1 base at V and 2 bases at J, leaving 9 bases unmatched. The germline CDR1 and CDR2 sequences are SGHRS and YFSETQ. This CDR3 comprises 18 residues. For the CDR3, the DNA is TGCGCCAGCAGCTTGCTTACTCCGGGACAGGGAAACACCGGGGAGCTGTTTTTT. Encoded protein: CASSLLTPGQGNTGELFF.

This rearrangement joins TRBV6-4 to TRBJ2-3; D is unclear. Trimming took 4 bases from V and 0 from J, leaving 8 bases between them. Germline V gene sequence: CDR1 MRHNA, CDR2 SNTAGT. CDR3 length: 14 residues. The CDR3 spells CASSVERSTDTQYF. The CDR3, as DNA: TGTGCCAGCAGTGTCGAGAGAAGCACAGATACGCAGTATTTT.

The chain links TRBV11-2 to TRBJ2-1; the match to TRBD2 covers 13 bases. V dropped 5 bases and J dropped 4; count of bases not matched to a gene: 2. The CDR3 contains 15 residues. Germline-derived CDR1 and CDR2 are SGHAT and FQNNGV. The CDR3 spells CASSPGLAGYNEQFF. The CDR3 region has the DNA TGTGCCAGCAGCCCGGGACTAGCGGGGTACAATGAGCAGTTCTTC.

V is TRBV14 and J is TRBJ2-2; 9 nucleotides match TRBD1. V was clipped by 7 bases and J by 4 bases; unmatched bases: 4. The CDR3 extends over 14 amino acids. CDR1 and CDR2 (germline): SGHDN, FVKESK. The DNA of the CDR3 is TGTGCCAGCAACAGGGGGCTGGGCACCGGGGAGCTGTTTTTT. Translating gives CASNRGLGTGELFF.

The CDR3 DNA sequence: TGCGCCAGCAGCAGTGGGACAGGTGGAAACACCATATATTTT. It is translated as CASSSGTGGNTIYF. The gene calls are TRBV5-1 and TRBJ1-3; 8 bases are a match to TRBD1. The V segment lost 4 bases and the J segment 3 bases; nucleotides outside the gene matches: 3. Germline loops: CDR1 SGHRS, CDR2 YFSETQ. The CDR3 sequence is 14 residues long.

J is TRBJ1-2 and V is TRBV27; TRBD1 aligns across 9 bases. The CDR3 is 17 residues long. V was clipped by 0 bases and J by 1 base; unmatched bases: 6. Germline loops: CDR1 MNHEY, CDR2 SMNVEV (reference sequence). The DNA for the CDR3 is TGTGCCAGCAGTTTATCCCTAGGGACAGGGAATAACTATGGCTACACCTTC. This translates into CASSLSLGTGNNYGYTF.

In this sample, this clone turned up a few times. This rearrangement joins TRBV12-3 or TRBV12-4 to TRBJ1-2; D is perhaps TRBD1 (5 bases). Trimming left V 6 bases short and J 8 bases short, with 13 bases between. The CDR3 totals 12 residues. This chain's CDR3 is CASRTGTQGYTF. CDR3 in DNA: TGTGCCAGCAGGACCGGGACTCAGGGCTACACCTTC.

This rearrangement joins TRBV19 to TRBJ1-1; 8 bases map to TRBD1. Losses at the gene ends were 6 bases for V and 1 base for J; bases not matched to a gene: 7. Per the germline V gene, CDR1 is LNHDA and CDR2 is SQIVND (reference sequence). This CDR3 contains 15 residues. The CDR3 bases are TGTGCCAGTAGCACACAGGGGGGTAGGAACACTGAAGCTTTCTTT. As protein: CASSTQGGRNTEAFF.

This clone was seen just once. The chain has TRBV12-5 and TRBJ1-5; D is possibly TRBD1 (5 bases). This CDR3 comprises 14 residues. Germline lookup yields CDR1 LGHNT and CDR2 FRNRAP. V lost 7 bases and J lost 9, with 19 bases in between. The CDR3 sequence: CASAPPQGRRPQHF. CDR3 DNA: TGTGCTAGTGCCCCCCCGCAGGGCCGCCGGCCCCAGCATTTT. Full variable domain (outside the CDR3, taken from reference TRBV12-5 and TRBJ1-5): DARVTQTPRHKVTEMGQEVTMRCQPILGHNTVFWYRQTMMQGLELLAYFRNRAPLDDSGMPKDRFSAEMPDATLATLKIQPSEPRDSAVYFCASAPPQGRRPQHFGDGTRLSIL.

The chain couples TRBV7-3 to TRBJ2-1; 8 bases fit TRBD2. Trimming removed 2 bases from V and 10 bases from J; junction bases left unmatched: 10. The CDR3 consists of 15 residues. Germline V lookup: CDR1 SGHTA, CDR2 FQGTGA. The CDR3 DNA is TGTGCCAGCAGCTTAGCGGCGGGAGGCCCACGGGAGCAGTTCTTC. Its translation is CASSLAAGGPREQFF.

The chain is built from TRBV7-9 and TRBJ2-2, with 8 bases aligning to TRBD1. V gave up 6 bases and J gave up 4 bases; unmatched junction bases: 10. Germline V gene data show CDR1 as SEHNR and CDR2 as FQNEAQ (reference sequence). The CDR3 consists of 16 residues. The CDR3 spells CASRDQTGGVTGELFF. CDR3 DNA sequence: TGTGCCAGCAGAGATCAAACAGGGGGAGTCACCGGGGAGCTGTTTTTT.

The chain links TRBV28 to TRBJ2-1; D is uncertain. The CDR3 spans 12 residues. Germline V gene sequence: CDR1 MDHEN, CDR2 SYDVKM. The V end was cut by 5 bases, the J end by 9 bases, with 11 bases between. CDR3 DNA: TGTGCCAGCAGTGCTATGTGGAGTGAGCAGTTCTTC. This translates into CASSAMWSEQFF.

This clone appeared a single time. The rearrangement links TRBV27 to TRBJ2-7; the D gene is possibly TRBD2 (6 bases). The CDR3 extends over 21 amino acids. The V end lost 5 bases, the J end lost 1 base, and 33 bases lay between the germline ends. CDR1 is MNHEY, CDR2 SMNVEV, per germline (reference sequence). Written as DNA, the CDR3 is TGTGCCAGCAGTATTTATTCCCGACAACCGGGACCTCTGGCGGGGTCCTACGAGCAGTACTTC. It encodes CASSIYSRQPGPLAGSYEQYF.

The V and J genes are TRBV24-1 and TRBJ2-5, with 8 bases lining up with TRBD1. The trim removed 1 base at V and 2 bases at J, leaving 8 bases unmatched. This CDR3 spans 17 amino acids. In germline, CDR1 is KGHDR, CDR2 SFDVKD. The CDR3 bases are TGTGCCACCAGTGATTTTAGGGCCGGACAGGGTCAAGAGACCCAGTACTTC. It yields the protein CATSDFRAGQGQETQYF.

A single count supports this clone. The chain has TRBV7-6 and TRBJ1-2; 8 positions match TRBD1. Germline V gene sequence: CDR1 SGHVS, CDR2 FNYEAQ. The V and J ends lost 5 bases and 5 bases, in that order; junction bases with no gene match: 13. The CDR3 length is 16 residues. The CDR3, as DNA: TGTGCCAGCAGCCCCCCGGACAGGGCCTCGAGATATGGCTACACCTTC. This codes for CASSPPDRASRYGYTF.

The genes are TRBV28 and TRBJ1-1, with TRBD1 identical over 9 bases. In germline, CDR1 is MDHEN, CDR2 SYDVKM. The CDR3 runs to 15 residues. The ends lost 4 bases at V and 1 base at J; junction bases unmatched: 4. CDR3 protein: CASSSQGARNTEAFF. The CDR3 DNA reads as TGTGCCAGCAGTTCACAGGGGGCTCGGAACACTGAAGCTTTCTTT.

The V and J genes are TRBV3-1 (or the pseudogene TRBV3-2) and TRBJ2-3; 12 bases are a match to TRBD2. The CDR3 length is 14 residues. V dropped 4 bases and J dropped 4; count of bases not matched to a gene: 0. Germline CDR1 LGHDT, CDR2 YNNKEL (reference sequence). This CDR3 is CASSRLAGADTQYF. CDR3 in DNA: TGTGCCAGCAGCCGACTAGCGGGAGCAGATACGCAGTATTTT.

The rearrangement links TRBV12-5 to TRBJ2-7; TRBD2 matches at 7 bases. The germline CDR1 and CDR2 sequences are LGHNT and FRNRAP. J gave up 3 bases and V 7 bases, and 12 bases lay outside the gene matches. The length of the CDR3 is 15 residues. DNA for the CDR3: TGTGCTAGTGCCCTCGGGGAGGGGAAAATCTACGAGCAGTACTTC. This gives the protein CASALGEGKIYEQYF.

The V and J genes are TRBV5-1 and TRBJ2-1, with 10 bases fitting TRBD2. Germline V gene sequence: CDR1 SGHRS, CDR2 YFSETQ. J gave up 9 bases and V 3 bases, and 6 bases lay outside the gene matches. This CDR3 region has 14 residues. The CDR3 region is CASSSTSGTVEQFF. In nucleotides, the CDR3 is TGCGCCAGCAGCTCTACTAGCGGGACGGTTGAGCAGTTCTTC.